Following are 27 T cell receptor beta chains from one sample sequenced in a study of blood T cell repertoires in COVID-19. TCRdb's table, derived via immunoSEQ multiplex PCR, lists solely in-frame clones and lacks some. The sample lists 300,000 or so clones; 86% were seen once. Sequencing used PBMCs or T cells enriched from blood (not recorded which). These receptors all come from a woman aged 40 to 50 with acute COVID-19.

The chain employs TRBV6-5 and TRBJ2-7; maybe TRBD1 (5 bases). Deletions cut 7 bases from V and 3 bases from J, with 13 bases between. The CDR3 consists of 13 residues. Germline V CDR1 and CDR2: MNHEY, SVGAGI. CDR3 protein: CASIIGRGYEQYF. CDR3 DNA sequence: TGTGCCAGCATCATCGGAAGGGGCTACGAGCAGTACTTC.

The chain recombines TRBV6-6 with TRBJ1-4; D is possibly TRBD1 (6 bases). The germline V and J ends were trimmed by 5 bases and 7 bases, with 14 bases remaining between them. Germline CDR1 and CDR2: MNHNY and SVGAGI (reference sequence). CDR3 length: 14 amino acids. The chain's CDR3 is CASSRGAGGEKLFF. CDR3 in DNA: TGTGCCAGCAGTCGGGGGGCTGGGGGTGAAAAACTGTTTTTT.

The chain is built from TRBV7-3 and TRBJ2-2; 9 bases fit TRBD1. Per germline, CDR1 SGHTA and CDR2 FQGTGA. With V trimmed by 5 bases and J by 1 base, 2 bases remained unmatched. The CDR3 loop spans 15 amino acids. The CDR3 sequence: CASSPGQGNTGELFF. The CDR3 DNA reads TGTGCCAGCAGCCCGGGACAGGGGAACACCGGGGAGCTGTTTTTT.

The chain is built from TRBV28 and TRBJ1-2; 12 bases line up with TRBD1. This CDR3 is built from 15 residues. Germline V lookup: CDR1 MDHEN, CDR2 SYDVKM. V lost 9 bases, J lost 7 bases, and 12 bases stayed unmatched. The CDR3 sequence is CASHGGDRGRGGYTF. The DNA of the CDR3 is TGTGCCAGTCATGGAGGGGACAGGGGGCGAGGTGGCTACACCTTC.

The chain recombines TRBV7-9 with TRBJ2-5; TRBD1 aligns across 7 bases. The CDR3 length is 14 residues. Trimming cost V 5 bases and J 7 bases; bases outside gene matches: 10. Germline V lookup: CDR1 SEHNR, CDR2 FQNEAQ (reference sequence). The DNA of the CDR3 is TGTGCCAGCAGCCTAGACAGGGCCTACGGGACCCAGTACTTC. Residues: CASSLDRAYGTQYF.

The chain couples TRBV5-1 to TRBJ1-4, with D hard to call. Germline V gene data show CDR1 as SGHRS and CDR2 as YFSETQ. This CDR3 is built from 16 residues. Trimming took off 3 bases at V and 5 bases at J, with 17 bases between the two ends. CDR3 DNA: TGCGCCAGCAGCTCTTGGGGAGGGTCAGGAAATGAAAAACTGTTTTTT. The encoded protein is CASSSWGGSGNEKLFF.

This sequence joins TRBV7-6 and TRBJ1-6; TRBD1 aligns across 8 bases. The junction had 8 bases not matched to a gene; V was cut back by 5 bases and J by 8 bases. The germline CDR1 and CDR2 sequences are SGHVS and FNYEAQ. The CDR3 loop spans 15 amino acids. The CDR3 DNA reads TGTGCCAGCAGCCCTTGGACAGGGCGAGATTCACCCCTCCACTTT. It yields the protein CASSPWTGRDSPLHF.

J is TRBJ2-1 and V is TRBV5-3; TRBD2 might be the D (5 bases). TRBV5-3 is given ORF status, its function remaining uncertain. The CDR3 runs to 10 residues. V lost 8 bases and J 7 bases, leaving 7 bases between the germline ends. The CDR3 DNA is TGTGCCAGGGCGGGTAATGAGCAGTTCTTC. This gives the protein CARAGNEQFF.

The rearrangement joins TRBV6-5 to TRBJ1-2; D gene unclear. V lost 8 bases, J lost 5 bases, and 18 bases lay in between. The CDR3 runs 14 residues. CDR1 is MNHEY and CDR2 is SVGAGI in the germline V gene. CDR3 sequence reads: CASSSLNLNYGYTF. The DNA of the CDR3 is TGTGCCAGCTCGAGCCTAAACCTTAATTATGGCTACACCTTC.

The genes are TRBV18 and TRBJ1-4; D ambiguous. Trimming pared 3 bases from V and 4 bases from J, leaving 9 bases between. Germline V lookup: CDR1 KGHSH, CDR2 LQKENI. This CDR3 comprises 14 residues. The CDR3 here is CASSPYGFNEKLFF. The CDR3, as DNA: TGTGCCAGCTCACCTTACGGGTTTAATGAAAAACTGTTTTTT.

The rearrangement uses TRBV3-1 (or the pseudogene TRBV3-2) and TRBJ2-1, with 11 bases aligning to TRBD2. Germline V gene lookup returns CDR1 LGHDT and CDR2 YNNKEL (reference sequence). The trim removed 0 bases at V and 16 bases at J, leaving 11 bases unmatched. This CDR3 is 15 amino acids long. The CDR3 sequence: CASSQDRLAGGRHFF. In DNA, the CDR3 is TGTGCCAGCAGCCAAGATAGGCTAGCGGGAGGCCGTCACTTCTTC.

The V and J genes are TRBV14 and TRBJ2-7, with a tentative D call TRBD2 (5 bases). The length of the CDR3 is 17 residues. The V end lost 3 bases, the J end lost 6 bases, and 24 bases lay between the germline ends. CDR1 and CDR2 from the germline V gene are SGHDN and FVKESK. The CDR3 DNA reads as TGTGCCAGCAGCCATTTCACCGGGAACTACTTTATGGGCGAGCAGTACTTC. Protein sequence: CASSHFTGNYFMGEQYF.

This clone was seen once. V usage is TRBV21-1 and J usage is TRBJ2-5; the DNA was not compared with TRBD1, the D call given in the table. TRBV21-1 is termed a pseudogene. CDR3 length equals 17 residues. The CDR3 is CASSKGDRAFHLETQYF. CDR3 coding DNA: TGTGCCAGCAGCAAAGGGGACAGGGCATTTCATTTAGAGACCCAGTACTTC.

The chain has TRBV19 and TRBJ2-6; a weak D match, TRBD2 (5 bases). V lost 2 bases, J lost 2 bases, and 13 bases lay in between. The CDR3 runs 17 residues. Per germline, CDR1 LNHDA and CDR2 SQIVND (reference sequence). DNA for the CDR3: TGTGCCAGTAGTATATTGGAGAGGGTTGCTGGGGCCAACGTCCTGACTTTC. Translating gives CASSILERVAGANVLTF.

The V call is TRBV11-1, the J call TRBJ1-1, with D possibly TRBD1 on 6 matching bases. In germline, CDR1 is SGHAT, CDR2 FQDESV (reference sequence). Trimming took 8 bases from V and 2 from J, leaving 12 bases between them. This CDR3 is 13 amino acids long. The chain's CDR3 is CASGRTDNTEAFF. CDR3 sequence (DNA): TGTGCCAGCGGACGGACAGATAACACTGAAGCTTTCTTT.

V usage is TRBV10-3 and J usage is TRBJ2-5, with TRBD1 matching 8 bases. V dropped 6 bases and J dropped 2; count of bases not matched to a gene: 5. From germline, CDR1 is ENHRY and CDR2 SYGVKD. This CDR3 contains 14 residues. The DNA for the CDR3 is TGTGCCATCAGCCTCGGACAGGGACAAGAGACCCAGTACTTC. Its translation: CAISLGQGQETQYF.

The count of this clone is one. The chain combines TRBV6-5 with TRBJ1-6, with 10 bases that match TRBD1. In germline, CDR1 is MNHEY, CDR2 SVGAGI. Trimming took 6 bases from V and 8 from J; bases not matched to a gene: 7. The CDR3 is 15 residues long. The CDR3 here is CASRRDRGLDSPLHF. CDR3 in DNA: TGTGCCAGCAGGAGGGACAGGGGTTTAGATTCACCCCTCCACTTT.

The chain carries TRBV4-2 and TRBJ2-3; 9 bases map to TRBD2. With V trimmed by 4 bases and J by 1 base, 3 bases remained unmatched. This CDR3 has 15 residues. CDR1 and CDR2 (germline): LGHNA, YNFKEQ. CDR3 coding DNA: TGTGCCAGCAGCCCGTTAGCGGGAGGCACAGATACGCAGTATTTT. It specifies CASSPLAGGTDTQYF.

This clone was found once. The chain is built from TRBV11-1 and TRBJ2-1; 7 bases map to TRBD1. J gave up 4 bases and V 1 base, and 4 bases lay outside the gene matches. This CDR3 has 15 amino acids. Germline V lookup: CDR1 SGHAT, CDR2 FQDESV (reference sequence). The CDR3 sequence is CASSLDRGSYNEQFF. DNA of the CDR3: TGTGCCAGCAGCTTAGACAGGGGTTCTTACAATGAGCAGTTCTTC.

The chain links TRBV19 to TRBJ2-1; TRBD1 aligns across 9 bases. The V and J ends lost 6 bases and 4 bases, in that order; junction bases with no gene match: 4. The CDR3 has 14 residues. Germline V lookup: CDR1 LNHDA, CDR2 SQIVND (reference sequence). The CDR3 bases are TGTGCCAGTAGCTGGGGGACAGGGTACAATGAGCAGTTCTTC. Encoded protein: CASSWGTGYNEQFF. The full variable domain, its missing parts supplied by reference TRBV19 and TRBJ2-1, is DGGITQSPKYLFRKEGQNVTLSCEQNLNHDAMYWYRQDPGQGLRLIYYSQIVNDFQKGDIAEGYSVSREKKESFPLTVTSAQKNPTAFYLCASSWGTGYNEQFFGPGTRLTVL.

The chain combines TRBV10-1 with TRBJ2-1; the match to TRBD1 covers 11 bases. V gave up 2 bases and J gave up 10 bases; unmatched junction bases: 4. CDR3 length: 14 residues. From germline, CDR1 is WNHNN and CDR2 SYGVQD (reference sequence). CDR3 bases: TGCGCCAGCAGTGAGGGGGACAGGGGGAGGGAGCAGTTCTTC. Translated, it gives CASSEGDRGREQFF.

This chain joins TRBV5-6 and TRBJ2-5, with 9 bases lining up with TRBD1. This CDR3 region has 15 residues. The germline CDR1 and CDR2 sequences are SGHDT and YYEEEE. The V and J ends lost 4 bases and 5 bases, in that order; junction bases with no gene match: 9. The chain's CDR3 is CASSGLTGGAETQYF. The CDR3 region has the DNA TGTGCCAGCAGCGGTTTAACAGGGGGCGCGGAGACCCAGTACTTC.

This chain joins TRBV5-4 and TRBJ2-5; D possibly corresponds to TRBD1 (5 bases). Germline V CDR1 and CDR2: SGHNT, YYREEE (reference sequence). The length of the CDR3 is 14 residues. V shed 4 bases and J shed 4 bases, with 14 bases lying between them. The CDR3 is CASSPSTDLETQYF. For the CDR3, the DNA is TGTGCCAGCAGCCCGTCGACAGATTTAGAGACCCAGTACTTC. The full variable domain, rest sourced from reference TRBV5-4 and TRBJ2-5, is ETGVTQSPTHLIKTRGQQVTLRCSSQSGHNTVSWYQQALGQGPQFIFQYYREEENGRGNFPPRFSGLQFPNYSSELNVNALELDDSALYLCASSPSTDLETQYFGPGTRLLVL.

V usage is TRBV10-3 and J usage is TRBJ2-5; TRBD2 aligns across 8 bases. This CDR3 has 16 amino acids. Germline CDR1 reads ENHRY; CDR2 reads SYGVKD. V shed 2 bases and J 5 bases; nucleotides not matched to a gene: 10. The CDR3 DNA reads TGTGCCATCAGTGAGCAGAACCGGGGGGGCGGTGAGACCCAGTACTTC. This encodes CAISEQNRGGGETQYF.

The CDR3 reads CASRPGLAFTDTQYF. The CDR3 nucleotides are TGTGCCAGCAGACCGGGACTAGCCTTCACAGATACGCAGTATTTT. This chain connects TRBV2 to TRBJ2-3, with 9 bases lining up with TRBD2. The CDR3 is made up of 15 amino acids. Germline V gene lookup returns CDR1 SNHLY and CDR2 FYNNEI. J lost 2 bases, V lost 6 bases, and 6 bases had no gene match.

V gene TRBV4-1 combines with J gene TRBJ1-2, with 8 bases lining up with TRBD1. The CDR3 has 14 amino acids. V shed 0 bases, J shed 8 bases, and the junction held 5 bases outside the gene matches. Germline CDR1 MGHRA, CDR2 YSYEKL. CDR3 sequence reads: CASSQEVRGHGYTF. The DNA for the CDR3 is TGCGCCAGCAGCCAAGAGGTCAGGGGGCACGGCTACACCTTC.

The chain carries TRBV5-1 and TRBJ2-7, with D tentatively TRBD1 (6 bases). Germline CDR1 reads SGHRS; CDR2 reads YFSETQ. V lost 1 base and J lost 7, with 15 bases in between. The CDR3 totals 14 residues. The CDR3, as DNA: TGCGCCAGCAGCTTGCCAGGGGTCCAAGGGGAGCAGTACTTC. It encodes CASSLPGVQGEQYF.